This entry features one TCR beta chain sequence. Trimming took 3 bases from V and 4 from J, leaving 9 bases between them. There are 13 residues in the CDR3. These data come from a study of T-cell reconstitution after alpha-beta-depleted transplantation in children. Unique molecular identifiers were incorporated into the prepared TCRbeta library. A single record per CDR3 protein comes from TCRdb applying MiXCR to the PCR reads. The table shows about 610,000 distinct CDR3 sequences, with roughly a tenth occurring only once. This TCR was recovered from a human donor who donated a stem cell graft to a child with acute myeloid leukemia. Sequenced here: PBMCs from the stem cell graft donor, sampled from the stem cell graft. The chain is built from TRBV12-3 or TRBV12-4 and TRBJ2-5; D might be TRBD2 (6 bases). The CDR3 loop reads CASSFTAGETQYF. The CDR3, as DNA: TGTGCCAGCAGTTTCACAGCGGGAGAGACCCAGTACTTC.